The present TCR beta chain was sequenced within a study of blood T cell repertoires in COVID-19. Looking at the study overall: Researchers got acute and convalescent COVID-19 samples from the United States, Italy and Spain. The analysed material was cDNA or gDNA that came from T cells, B-cell-depleted T cells, or PBMCs.

Using immunoSEQ multiplex PCR, the repertoire was profiled, and TCRdb retains in-frame clones only, with some absent. The table records 150,000 to 200,000 clones, under 80% of them present only once. A few counts support this clone. The germline V gene encodes CDR1 MNHEY and CDR2 SMNVEV (reference sequence). This CDR3 has 15 amino acids. After removal of 5 bases from V and 7 bases from J, the junction contained 6 bases not matched to a gene. Study members were between 18 and 89 years old and lived in fewer than 30 US regions. Researchers sorted participants into cohorts using their self-reported clinical history.

Source material: PBMCs or T cells enriched from blood (not recorded which). This rearrangement joins TRBV27 to TRBJ1-6, with 9 bases lining up with TRBD1. The source of this sequence is a woman in her 50s with acute COVID-19. The CDR3 DNA is TGTGCCAGCAGTAACACCGGGACAGGGAATTCACCCCTCCACTTT. Amino acid sequence: CASSNTGTGNSPLHF.